This TCR beta chain was documented in a study of human T cells and chemical hapten exposure. Across the study: Slight differences in pooled library volume were the main source of varying TCR yields across samples. Points from the study as a whole: TCRs exceeding 1 in 1000 frequency stayed unchanged with DPC sensitization.

A note on this clonotype: The antigen is undetermined.

Unfractionated whole blood was the source from which total RNA was extracted. Losses at the gene ends were 3 bases for V and 3 bases for J; bases not matched to a gene: 5. The CDR3 is 15 amino acids. Germline CDR1 reads SGHRS; CDR2 reads YFSETQ. Unique molecular identifiers were attached to individual cDNA molecules during library preparation. As handled by the study authors: Between 23,224 and 690,600 TCRs appeared in each sample, and the median stood at 95,638. TCRdb recomputed calls from the 5' RACE reads with MiXCR, one row per CDR3 protein. The V and J calls and clone size are TCRdb's, not the authors'. Of roughly 110,000 distinct CDR3 sequences listed, around a fifth are singletons.

V usage is TRBV5-1 and J usage is TRBJ2-1, with 8 bases identical to TRBD2. The receptor comes from a human donor in good health. This chain's CDR3 is CASSSTSGVYNEQFF. CDR3 bases: TGCGCCAGCAGCTCCACTAGCGGAGTCTACAATGAGCAGTTCTTC.